Listed below are T cell receptor beta chains from one sample, sequenced in a study of T cell repertoires in cytomegalovirus infection. From the reads, TCRdb called clonotypes with MiXCR, one entry per CDR3 protein. The top ten clones hold 26% of a sample with tens of thousands of distinct CDR3 sequences, over 15% of them seen once. Their antigen targets remain unknown. The sample in question was CD8+ T cells from cultured PBMCs, obtained from culture after CMV antigen stimulation. Receptors were obtained from a human donor in good health (CMV status not recorded). Some clones in this sample may be carry-over from other donors' samples. Both conserved end residues are part of each CDR3. Each record gives: clone size, D gene, J gene, V gene, CDR3 DNA, CDR3 protein. The D gene is left open where the match is weak. Part of the rows lack a size; the others show once, few, many or a class for expanded clones.

few,NA,TRBJ2-1,TRBV12-3/TRBV12-4,TGTGCCAGCAGTTTGTTTGAGGGGGGCAATGAGCAGTTCTTC,CASSLFEGGNEQFF
medium-sized,NA,TRBJ2-5,TRBV7-2,TGTGCCAGCAGCTTAGTTGGGGGGCGAGAGACCCAGTACTTC,CASSLVGGRETQYF
NA,TRBD2,TRBJ2-1,TRBV13,TGTGCCAGCAGCTTGACAGCGGGAATGGAAAATGAGCAGTTCTTC,CASSLTAGMENEQFF
NA,NA,TRBJ2-3,TRBV6-6,TGTGCCAGCATACCGACCGGGGCCGACACAGATACGCAGTATTTT,CASIPTGADTDTQYF
NA,NA,TRBJ2-1,TRBV19,TGTGCCAGTAGTATCATCGGCGATGAGCAGTTCTTC,CASSIIGDEQFF
NA,NA,TRBJ1-2,TRBV12-3/TRBV12-4,TGTGCCAGCGGGGGGGGGGCTGAATATGGCTACACCTTC,CASGGGAEYGYTF
NA,NA,TRBJ2-1,TRBV11-2,TGTGCCAGCAGCCAGATAGGGGACAATGAGCAGTTCTTC,CASSQIGDNEQFF
few,TRBD1,TRBJ1-5,TRBV28,TGTGCCAGCAAGGTTTCGGACAGGTATCAGCCCCAGCATTTT,CASKVSDRYQPQHF
few,NA,TRBJ1-1,TRBV7-8,TGTGCCAGCAGCATTCAGGGTTACACTGAAGCTTTCTTT,CASSIQGYTEAFF
few,NA,TRBJ2-7,TRBV7-2,TGTGCCAGCAGCTCCTTCTCGGGGGACTACGAGCAGTACTTC,CASSSFSGDYEQYF
NA,NA,TRBJ1-2,TRBV7-3,TGTGCCAGCAGCTTAACGGCGGACAGTTATGGCTACACCTTC,CASSLTADSYGYTF
NA,TRBD1,TRBJ2-1,TRBV5-6,TGTGCCAGCAGCCCGGACAGGGCCTACAATGAGCAGTTCTTC,CASSPDRAYNEQFF
NA,NA,TRBJ2-1,TRBV5-1,TGCGCCAGCAGCTTTCGGACCACCTACAATGAGCAGTTCTTC,CASSFRTTYNEQFF
NA,TRBD2,TRBJ2-5,TRBV7-2,TGTGCCAGCAGCTTGACTAGCTACGAGACCCAGTACTTC,CASSLTSYETQYF
NA,NA,TRBJ1-1,TRBV11-2,TGTGCCAGCAGCTTAGATAGGAGGGATTCCACTGAAGCTTTCTTT,CASSLDRRDSTEAFF
NA,NA,TRBJ2-1,TRBV7-6,TGTGCCAGCAGCTTATTGTCAGCGAGAGCCTACAATGAGCAGTTCTTC,CASSLLSARAYNEQFF
few,NA,TRBJ2-1,TRBV6-6,TGTGCCAGCTATTTCCGGGGGGCGGATGAGCAGTTCTTC,CASYFRGADEQFF
many,NA,TRBJ2-4,TRBV6-1,TGTGCCAGCAGTGAAGTACAGGGTAGAGCCAAAAACATTCAGTACTTC,CASSEVQGRAKNIQYF
NA,NA,TRBJ1-2,TRBV25-1,TGTGCCAGCAGTGAAGGCGCGCGTCTCTATGGCTACACCTTC,CASSEGARLYGYTF
few,NA,TRBJ2-3,TRBV6-1,TGTGCCAGCACCAGTCTCAGGGACACAGATACGCAGTATTTT,CASTSLRDTDTQYF
few,TRBD1,TRBJ1-1,TRBV27,TGTGCCAGCAGTTCACTCCCGACAGGGGTTACTGAAGCTTTCTTT,CASSSLPTGVTEAFF
few,NA,TRBJ2-5,TRBV6-5,TGTGCCAGCAGTTACTCGGCTGCCACCGGGGAGACCCAGTACTTC,CASSYSAATGETQYF
few,NA,TRBJ2-7,TRBV7-2,TGTGCCAGCAGCTTATGGCCGGGGGGCCCCAAGTCCTACGAGCAGTACTTC,CASSLWPGGPKSYEQYF
NA,NA,TRBJ2-5,TRBV12-3/TRBV12-4,TGTGCCAGCAGTGCGGACCGAGAACAAGAGACCCAGTACTTC,CASSADREQETQYF
NA,NA,TRBJ2-5,TRBV7-2,TGTGCCAGCAGCTCCCGGGCTAGTGGGGCGGAGACCCAGTACTTC,CASSSRASGAETQYF
NA,TRBD1,TRBJ2-3,TRBV7-3,TGTGCCAGCAGCCTCTCGGGACAGCTAGGCACAGATACGCAGTATTTT,CASSLSGQLGTDTQYF
many,TRBD2,TRBJ2-7,TRBV6-6,TGTGCCAGCAGTTACGGGAGCGGGAGGAACGAGCAGTACTTC,CASSYGSGRNEQYF
NA,NA,TRBJ1-4,TRBV7-9,TGTGCCAGCAACCGGGGAGCAACTAATGAAAAACTGTTTTTT,CASNRGATNEKLFF